This TCR beta chain was documented in a study of CD4 T cells in relation to SARS-CoV-2 and coronaviruses. About this clone itself: Its antigen remains unknown.

Profiling relied on immunoSEQ multiplex PCR, and the TCRdb table lists in-frame clones only, not all of them. The sample lists tens of thousands of clones; around 76% were seen once. The sequence derives from an adult with COVID-19. Sequenced material: memory CD4+ T cells from PBMCs, cultured in vitro.

This chain's CDR3 is CASRGGYTNEKLFF. CDR3 sequence (DNA): TGTGCCAGCCGGGGAGGGTATACTAATGAAAAACTGTTTTTT. V and J are TRBV6-5 and TRBJ1-4; D not certain. The V and J ends lost 8 bases and 2 bases respectively, with 12 bases between them. The CDR3 sequence is 14 residues long. The V gene's germline CDR1 is MNHEY and CDR2 SVGAGI.